One sample yielded the 27 T cell receptor beta chains listed below, sequenced in a study of blood T cells in healthy people across ages. A second about 7 to 12 cycle PCR used barcoded and J-beta primers. Each CDR3 protein is one row after TCRdb ran MiXCR on the 5' RACE reads. This sample carries 550,000 to 750,000 distinct CDR3 sequences, around a fifth of them seen once, and the ten largest clones take about 3.6%. The material sequenced was blood. The receptor source for this set is a man aged 65 to 79 in good health.

This chain joins TRBV4-3 and TRBJ1-2, with D maybe TRBD1 (5 bases). The CDR3 runs 16 residues. Germline V gives CDR1 LGHNA, CDR2 YSLEER. V was trimmed by 0 bases and J by 7 bases, leaving 18 bases between them. The CDR3 coding sequence is TGCGCCAGCAGCCAAGAAATTCTGACAGCGAGGGGTGGCTACACCTTC. Residues: CASSQEILTARGGYTF.

The gene calls are TRBV29-1 and TRBJ2-5; D ambiguous. V was pared by 3 bases and J by 1 base, with 9 bases between. The CDR3 is made up of 13 amino acids. The V gene's germline CDR1 is SQVTM and CDR2 ANQGSEA. The DNA for the CDR3 is TGCAGCGTTGATTGGCGGATCCAAGAGACCCAGTACTTC. Its translation is CSVDWRIQETQYF.

V usage is TRBV7-2 and J usage is TRBJ2-3; D may be TRBD1 (8 bases). The V and J ends lost 6 bases and 11 bases respectively, with 18 bases between them. From germline, CDR1 is SGHTA and CDR2 FQGNSA. The CDR3 loop spans 13 amino acids. The CDR3 loop is CASSRTGGALQYF. CDR3 sequence (DNA): TGTGCCAGCAGTAGAACAGGGGGGGCCCTGCAGTATTTT.

This clonotype was counted between two and nine times. The rearrangement joins TRBV10-1 to TRBJ2-7; 11 bases line up with TRBD2. V was pared by 5 bases and J by 7 bases, with 4 bases of the junction left unmatched. The length of the CDR3 is 13 residues. Looked up from germline, CDR1 is WNHNN and CDR2 is SYGVQD (reference sequence). The DNA of the CDR3 is TGCGCCAGCAGTAAGACTAGCGGGACGGAGCAGTACTTC. It encodes CASSKTSGTEQYF.

In this sample, this clonotype turned up many times. This rearrangement joins TRBV27 to TRBJ2-2; 10 bases line up with TRBD2. The CDR3 loop spans 16 amino acids. The ends lost 3 bases at V and 3 bases at J; junction bases unmatched: 4. Germline loops: CDR1 MNHEY, CDR2 SMNVEV (reference sequence). The CDR3 DNA is TGTGCCAGCAGTTTGCTAGCGGGAGCTGACACCGGGGAGCTGTTTTTT. This translates into CASSLLAGADTGELFF.

This clonotype was observed many times. This chain joins TRBV29-1 and TRBJ1-4, with D perhaps TRBD1 (5 bases). The germline V and J ends were trimmed by 7 bases and 7 bases, with 16 bases remaining between them. This CDR3 is 13 amino acids long. From germline, CDR1 is SQVTM and CDR2 ANQGSEA. The CDR3 DNA follows: TGCAGCGCAAAGGGGAGTTTTGGTGAAAAACTGTTTTTT. It yields the protein CSAKGSFGEKLFF.

The V call is TRBV3-1, the J call TRBJ1-1; no firm D call. CDR3 length: 11 residues. With 5 bases removed from V and 7 bases from J, the gap between germline ends came to 8 bases. CDR1 and CDR2 from the germline V gene are LGHDT and YNNKEL (reference sequence). The CDR3 here is CASSDRLEAFF. The CDR3 coding sequence is TGTGCCAGCAGCGATCGGCTTGAAGCTTTCTTT.

The chain uses TRBV6-5 and TRBJ2-3, with 10 bases matching TRBD2. CDR3 length: 17 residues. V was pared by 2 bases and J by 1 base, with 6 bases of the junction left unmatched. Germline V gene sequence: CDR1 MNHEY, CDR2 SVGAGI. CDR3 sequence reads: CASSYTGLADGTDTQYF. The CDR3 DNA reads as TGTGCCAGCAGTTACACAGGACTAGCGGATGGCACAGATACGCAGTATTTT.

V and J are TRBV9 and TRBJ2-3, with D maybe TRBD2 (6 bases). Germline values: CDR1 SGDLS, CDR2 YYNGEE. Trimming cost V 0 bases and J 3 bases, with 11 bases left between them. The CDR3 is 15 residues long. The CDR3 DNA is TGTGCCAGCAGCGTAGCCGGAGGGCGTACAGATACGCAGTATTTT. Amino acid sequence: CASSVAGGRTDTQYF.

This clonotype has just a few counts. The CDR3 bases are TGTGCCAGCAGCCATTCTCCGGGACAGAGCACAGATACGCAGTATTTT. Residues: CASSHSPGQSTDTQYF. The chain has TRBV14 and TRBJ2-3; TRBD1 aligns across 7 bases. Germline CDR1 reads SGHDN; CDR2 reads FVKESK. CDR3 size: 16 residues. Trimming at V came to 3 bases and at J to 0 bases, leaving 6 bases not matched to a gene.

This clonotype was seen once. The rearrangement uses TRBV28 and TRBJ2-1; no clear D gene. Germline V gene lookup returns CDR1 MDHEN and CDR2 SYDVKM. There are 11 residues in the CDR3. The V and J ends lost 2 bases and 12 bases respectively, with 8 bases between them. The CDR3 is CASSLGIRQFF. The CDR3 nucleotides read TGTGCCAGCAGTTTAGGGATTAGGCAGTTCTTC.

This clonotype was found a few times. This rearrangement joins TRBV20-1 to TRBJ2-6; the D is unclear. In germline, CDR1 is DFQATT, CDR2 SNEGSKA (reference sequence). The CDR3 covers 15 residues. The V gene lost 3 bases and the J gene lost 5 bases, with 14 bases spanning the gap. CDR3 bases: TGCAGTGCTAGCGGACCCCTAATCTGGGCCAACGTCCTGACTTTC. It translates to CSASGPLIWANVLTF.

This chain links TRBV10-3 with TRBJ2-5; possibly TRBD1 or TRBD2 for D (5 bases each). The J call is doubtful: the DNA matches TRBJ2-1 better. Germline V gene sequence: CDR1 ENHRY, CDR2 SYGVKD. CDR3 size: 13 residues. The CDR3 coding sequence is TGTGCCATCAGGGGAGACAGAAACAATGAGCAGTTCTTC. Protein sequence: CAIRGDRNNEQFF.

The chain combines TRBV6-5 with TRBJ1-2, with a possible D match to TRBD1 (5 bases). Trimming took off 2 bases at V and 8 bases at J, with 30 bases between the two ends. CDR1 and CDR2 (germline): MNHEY, SVGAGI. The CDR3 contains 19 residues. CDR3 nucleotides: TGTGCCAGCAGTTACCTAGTAAACGGTGGAGAGGGAGGGGATGGCGGCTACACCTTC. Translating it yields CASSYLVNGGEGGDGGYTF.

The V call is TRBV20-1, the J call TRBJ2-5; 7 bases fit TRBD2. The CDR3 extends over 15 amino acids. CDR1 is DFQATT and CDR2 is SNEGSKA in the germline V gene (reference sequence). V lost 0 bases to trimming and J lost 7 bases; unmatched junction nucleotides: 11. CDR3 protein: CSARDGRASGGTQYF. The DNA of the CDR3 is TGCAGTGCTAGAGATGGGAGGGCTAGCGGCGGGACCCAGTACTTC.

The chain combines TRBV5-1 with TRBJ2-5; maybe TRBD1 (5 bases). The last part of the DNA fits TRBJ2-1 better; the J call may be wrong. Germline lookup yields CDR1 SGHRS and CDR2 YFSETQ. The length of the CDR3 is 15 residues. The CDR3 here is CASSAYGQSLDEQFF. The CDR3 coding sequence is TGCGCCAGCAGCGCATACGGACAATCGCTTGATGAGCAGTTCTTC.

This chain uses TRBV20-1 with TRBJ2-3, with 15 bases fitting TRBD2. V was pared by 5 bases and J by 3 bases, with 12 bases of the junction left unmatched. The CDR3 loop spans 18 amino acids. Germline loops: CDR1 DFQATT, CDR2 SNEGSKA (reference sequence). CDR3 DNA: TGCAGTGCTCCGGGACTAGCGGGAGGTAGGGGCAGAACAGATACGCAGTATTTT. Its protein product is CSAPGLAGGRGRTDTQYF.

The CDR3 DNA is TGCGCCAGCAGCCCGCTAGAGAGCTCCTACAATGAGCAGTTCTTC. Translation: CASSPLESSYNEQFF. This chain connects TRBV5-1 to TRBJ2-1; D is ambiguous. V shed 4 bases and J shed 0 bases, with 11 bases lying between them. Germline V gene lookup returns CDR1 SGHRS and CDR2 YFSETQ. CDR3 size: 15 residues.

This clonotype was counted between two and nine times. The rearrangement joins TRBV20-1 to TRBJ1-1; 9 positions match TRBD1. The junction had 5 bases not matched to a gene; V was cut back by 3 bases and J by 3 bases. The CDR3 is 14 residues long. CDR1 DFQATT and CDR2 SNEGSKA come from the germline V gene (reference sequence). The CDR3 sequence: CSASAGTGHTEAFF. CDR3 nucleotide sequence: TGCAGTGCTAGTGCCGGGACAGGGCACACTGAAGCTTTCTTT.

This clonotype was seen only a few times. V gene TRBV7-9 combines with J gene TRBJ2-5, with D perhaps matching TRBD2 (6 bases). The DNA matches TRBJ2-1 better at its end, which makes the J call doubtful. This CDR3 spans 17 amino acids. Germline loops: CDR1 SEHNR, CDR2 FQNEAQ (reference sequence). The CDR3 region has the DNA TGTGCCAGCAGCCCTTCTCGTCCGGGAGATTCAACTAGTGAGCAGTTCTTC. It translates to CASSPSRPGDSTSEQFF.

This chain joins TRBV6-5 and TRBJ1-1; 8 bases match TRBD1. V dropped 11 bases and J dropped 8; count of bases not matched to a gene: 7. The CDR3 has 11 amino acids. Germline V CDR1 and CDR2: MNHEY, SVGAGI. The CDR3 DNA is TGTGCCTCCAGGGGGCCGTTCGAAGCTTTCTTT. Translated, it gives CASRGPFEAFF.

This clonotype was seen a few times. A much larger clone lies a single base off, so this may be a read error. The chain carries TRBV3-1 and TRBJ1-1, with a weak D call TRBD1 (6 bases). Germline assignment: CDR1 LGHDT and CDR2 YNNKEL (reference sequence). This CDR3 is built from 16 residues. The CDR3 DNA sequence: TGTGCCAGCAGCCACACCCCAGGGGCGATGAACGCTGAAGCTTTCTTT. Residues: CASSHTPGAMNAEAFF.

The gene calls are TRBV7-2 and TRBJ1-5, with D possibly TRBD1 on 5 matching bases. V was cut by 0 bases and J by 6 bases, with 9 bases left in between. CDR1 and CDR2 (germline): SGHTA, FQGNSA. The CDR3 contains 14 residues. The CDR3 region is CASSLAKGLQPQHF. Here the CDR3 DNA reads TGTGCCAGCAGCTTAGCGAAGGGACTTCAGCCCCAGCATTTT. The complete variable domain, with remaining parts taken from reference TRBV7-2 and TRBJ1-5, reads GAGVSQSPSNKVTEKGKDVELRCDPISGHTALYWYRQSLGQGLEFLIYFQGNSAPDKSGLPSDRFSAERTGGSVSTLTIQRTQQEDSAVYLCASSLAKGLQPQHFGDGTRLSIL.

The J gene is TRBJ2-7, the V gene TRBV12-3 or TRBV12-4; TRBD1 matches at 7 bases. The length of the CDR3 is 15 residues. Unmatched junction bases numbered 10, after V lost 6 bases and J lost 2 bases. The CDR3 region has the DNA TGTGCCAGCAGATTATCCGGGACAGACACCTACGAGCAGTACTTC. As protein: CASRLSGTDTYEQYF.

This clonotype turned up a few times. At one of its ends the junction is not consistent with the germline gene, which may arise from a read error. The DNA for the CDR3 is TGTGCTAGCAGCTTGGGCCACGGCAGGGAGACCCAGTACTTC. This sequence encodes CASSLGHGRETQYF. V is TRBV7-7 and J is TRBJ2-5, with D unclear. This CDR3 contains 14 residues. Germline lookup yields CDR1 SSHAT and CDR2 FNYEAQ (reference sequence).

This clonotype occurred a few times. V gene TRBV24-1 combines with J gene TRBJ2-1; 9 bases fit TRBD2. V was clipped by 5 bases and J by 3 bases; unmatched bases: 4. Per the germline V gene, CDR1 is KGHDR and CDR2 is SFDVKD. The CDR3 is 15 amino acids. The CDR3 DNA is TGTGCCACCAGTGCCCGGACTAGCGACTACAATGAGCAGTTCTTC. Its translation is CATSARTSDYNEQFF.

This clonotype was counted only a few times. The gene calls are TRBV7-2 and TRBJ2-1; D possibly corresponds to TRBD2 (6 bases). CDR1 SGHTA and CDR2 FQGNSA come from the germline V gene. The CDR3 spans 14 residues. V lost 2 bases, J lost 4 bases, and 9 bases lay in between. CDR3 nucleotides: TGTGCCAGCAGCTTAATGGGGGGATACAATGAGCAGTTCTTC. Its translation is CASSLMGGYNEQFF.